This paragraph covers one TCR beta chain sequence. Its antigen has not been determined. No per-base quality is available; no much larger clone lies one base away. The protocol used for the library was the immunoSEQ multiplex PCR assay. In most patients, genomic DNA was isolated using the Qiagen DNeasy Blood and Tissue Kit and sent frozen to Adaptive Biotechnologies for TCR sequencing. For most patients, genomic DNA was subjected to high-throughput TCR-beta CDR3 sequencing by Adaptive Biotechnologies. As for the authors' bioinformatics: TCR sequencing data were retrieved from Adaptive's ImmunoSEQ software for around 19 patients, whereas a few other patients were processed with MiXCR and VDJtools. CD4 versus CD8 sorting errors were corrected by removing sequences found in both subsets at a frequency ratio below 5:1. CDR3 nucleotide sequences shared by donor and recipient were removed because the origin of these sequences could not be assigned. At least 2-fold expansion over unstimulated cells and a minimum CFSE-low frequency of 0.002% (template counts) or 0.001% (read counts) were required for clones to be classified as alloreactive. Mappable clones were those detected in sequenced pre-transplant spleen, lymph node, or MLR CFSE-low populations of the donor or recipient. Cumulative frequency of alloreactive clones was calculated as a percentage of all sequences weighted by copy number. Imported from immuneACCESS, the table was reduced by TCRdb to in-frame sequences with V and J called. These copies leave out some clones; in studies compared against another copy, an unresolved V gene accounts for under half, and the cause of the remainder is not known. V and J calls and clone size are those listed in that table; D and trimming were worked out from the DNA. The sample table holds around 78,000 clones, of which roughly 91% were seen once. The biggest ten clones account for around 8% of the sample.

The sample belongs to a study of graft-versus-host responses after intestinal transplantation (dated by TCRdb to the early 2020s). For the study in its entirety: The transplants that recipients received were multivisceral, liver-intestinal, or isolated intestinal. Rather than being sequenced by the commercial service, samples from three later patients were sequenced in-house on an Illumina MiSeq and processed with MiXCR. Donor T cell macrochimerism was defined as a peak of at least 4% donor T cells among recipient peripheral blood mononuclear cells. Alloreactive clones were identified by sequencing pre-transplant mixed lymphocyte reaction products and comparing them with unstimulated pre-transplant donor and recipient T cells. After intestinal transplantation, graft-versus-host and host-versus-graft alloreactive T cell clones were followed in the graft, circulation and bone marrow using bulk TCR-beta CDR3 sequencing. The cohort enrolled 24 intestinal transplant recipients, one of whom was a retransplant, and a few patients without pretransplant specimens were excluded. All recipients received anti-thymocyte globulin induction followed by maintenance tacrolimus and steroids for around three years.

In light of the paper, this sample's time point label describes: cells obtained before transplantation from donor or recipient. CD3+CD4+ and CD3+CD8+ populations were FACS-sorted from unstimulated pre-transplant donor and recipient cells taken from spleen or lymph nodes. The paper as a whole reports these results and caveats: The relatively low number and heterogeneity of intestinal transplant patients limited the conclusions. Early after transplant, peak levels of circulating GvH clones were found to be associated with declines in HvG clones. In patients with donor T cell macrochimerism, the allografts had high GvH to HvG T cell clonal ratios. GvH clones were found in recipient bone marrow, and some of the GvH clones appeared earlier in ileal mucosa or blood, which is consistent with an intestinal mucosal origin.

CDR1 and CDR2 are read off the germline V gene as SGHDT and YYEEEE. The CDR3 spans 15 residues, from the cysteine through the phenylalanine. This entry keeps only the CDR3 DNA: 45 bases, framed from base 1. From V the trimming removes 0 bases and from J it removes 2 bases, while the gene matches leave 3 bases of the junction unaccounted for. This receptor was taken from a human donor who was the organ donor for an intestinal transplant. The sample in question was unstimulated CD8+ T cells sorted from spleen or lymph node cells, obtained before transplant. The rearrangement combines TRBV5-6 with TRBJ2-5, and 8 junctional nucleotides match TRBD2. The CDR3 corresponds to CASSLGGGIQETQYF. The base sequence is TGTGCCAGCAGCTTGGGCGGGGGGATACAAGAGACCCAGTACTTC.